Here is one TCR beta chain with its context. Its antigen is unidentified. Donors were healthy HIV-negative adults without recent acute infections or vaccinations. The germline V gene encodes CDR1 SGHRS and CDR2 YFSETQ. This CDR3 comprises 16 residues. V lost 0 bases to trimming and J lost 1 base, with 13 bases between them. The assay was run at deep level. The DNA input per sorted-subset replicate PCR was around 200 ng, corresponding to tens of thousands of T cell genomes. This table comes from immunoSEQ multiplex PCR, and its TCRdb copy is limited to in-frame clones, with some not included. The sample has 2,500,000 or so clones; less than 95% are singletons. The data were taken from a study of shared clonotypes between healthy human individuals. Overall study results and limits: Deeper or shallower sequencing was expected to change how clonotypes are shared among donors.

Sample: naive CD4+ T cells from PBMCs. The subset denotes: CD45RA+ positively selected. The source of this sequence is a man between 18 and 29 years old in good health. Some clones in this sample may be carry-over from other donors' samples. The genes are TRBV5-1 and TRBJ1-1; D perhaps matches TRBD1 (5 bases). This chain's CDR3 is CASSLAQRGPNTEAFF. Written as DNA, the CDR3 is TGCGCCAGCAGCTTGGCGCAAAGGGGTCCGAACACTGAAGCTTTCTTT.